Included here is one T cell receptor (beta chain) sequence, with context. There are 14 residues in the CDR3. V lost 7 bases to trimming and J lost 1 base, with 13 bases between them. Per the germline V gene, CDR1 is LNHDA and CDR2 is SQIVND (reference sequence). With a J-beta primer mix and a sample-barcoded 5' primer, a second PCR ran roughly 6 to 11 cycles. From the 5' RACE reads, TCRdb called clonotypes with MiXCR, one entry per CDR3 protein. In the table there are approximately 700,000 distinct CDR3 sequences, approximately 30% of which are singletons. This specimen comes from a study of blood T cells in healthy people across ages. Healthy Caucasians from Russia aged roughly 6 to 95 served as donors.

The sequencing sample was made of blood. The clonotype comes from a woman older than 75 in good health. The V call is TRBV19, the J call TRBJ1-1; D is undetermined. CDR3 bases: TGTGCCAGTAAGGTACCAGGTTCGAACACTGAAGCTTTCTTT. It codes for CASKVPGSNTEAFF.